This TCR beta chain emerged from a study of T cells expressing NK-cell markers. In the study overall: The authors derived TCR beta repertoires from sorted CD3+CD56+NKG2C+, CD3+CD56+NKG2C- and CD3+CD56-NKG2C+ T cells.

General observations from the study: The study found dominant NKG2C+ clonotypes at roughly 1.0-8% of CD8+ T cells in roughly six donors.

The authors made TCR beta cDNA libraries by 5'RACE template switching. This switching added a universal primer site and UMIs. After re-calling the 5' RACE reads, TCRdb lists one entry per CDR3 protein, DNA absent. This sample's table reports approximately 380,000 distinct CDR3 sequences. As for this clonotype: Its antigen remains unidentified.

This clonotype was obtained from a man between 18 and 69 years old in good health. The specimen sequenced was blood T cells: a sorted CD56 or NKG2C T cell subset, CD4+ or CD8+ T cells, or bulk PBMC T cells (not recorded which).

The CDR3: CASSRGQNSPLHF. The chain is built from TRBV12-3 or TRBV12-4 and TRBJ1-6; TCRdb's D call, TRBD1, is unchecked because there is no DNA. This CDR3 spans 13 amino acids.